This TCR beta chain was profiled in a study of T cells in Graves' hyperthyroidism and ophthalmopathy. Ophthalmopathy patients all had a Clinical Activity Score of at least 3, a NOSPECS grade of at least 4 and disease under 3 months old. J lost 5 bases, V lost 0 bases, and 9 bases had no gene match. Germline CDR1 and CDR2: DFQATT and SNEGSKA (reference sequence). The CDR3 consists of 16 residues. Study-wide findings and caveats: Researchers found most expanded thyroid clonotypes above 0.001 in blood as well.

In the case of this clonotype: Its target is not known.

Amplification of TCR beta CDR3 regions used RNA as the template. Carried out on the TCR CDR3, a first-round RT-PCR used the HTBI primer set. TCRdb ran MiXCR on the multiplex PCR reads and lists one entry per CDR3 protein. The sample lists a few hundred thousand distinct CDR3 sequences; roughly 15% were seen once. Material: blood. The receptor comes from a middle-aged woman with Graves' ophthalmopathy. The chain combines TRBV20-1 with TRBJ2-5; 10 nucleotides line up with TRBD1. The CDR3 bases are TGCAGTGCTAGAGACCGGGACAGGGGCTTCTCGGAGACCCAGTACTTC. Translated, it gives CSARDRDRGFSETQYF.